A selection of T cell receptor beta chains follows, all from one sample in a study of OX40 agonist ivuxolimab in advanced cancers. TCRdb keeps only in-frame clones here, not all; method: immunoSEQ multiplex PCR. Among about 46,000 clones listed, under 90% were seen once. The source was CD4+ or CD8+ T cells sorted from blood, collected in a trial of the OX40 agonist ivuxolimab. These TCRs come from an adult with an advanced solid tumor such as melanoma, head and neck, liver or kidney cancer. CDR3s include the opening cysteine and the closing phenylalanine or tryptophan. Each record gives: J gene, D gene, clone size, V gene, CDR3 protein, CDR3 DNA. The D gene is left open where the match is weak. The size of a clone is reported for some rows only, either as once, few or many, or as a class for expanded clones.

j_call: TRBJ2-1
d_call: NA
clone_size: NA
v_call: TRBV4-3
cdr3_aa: CASSQGGGVPLGEQFF
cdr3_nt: TGCGCCAGCAGCCAAGGGGGGGGCGTCCCCCTCGGTGAGCAGTTCTTC

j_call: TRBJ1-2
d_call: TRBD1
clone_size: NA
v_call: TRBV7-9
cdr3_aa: CASSLKGQRFHYGYTF
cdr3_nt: TGTGCCAGCAGCTTAAAGGGACAGCGATTCCACTATGGCTACACCTTC

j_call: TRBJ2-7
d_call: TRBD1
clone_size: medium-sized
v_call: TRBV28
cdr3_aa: CASSSSPGTGNSYEQYF
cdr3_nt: TGTGCCAGCAGTTCCTCCCCCGGGACAGGGAACTCCTACGAGCAGTACTTC

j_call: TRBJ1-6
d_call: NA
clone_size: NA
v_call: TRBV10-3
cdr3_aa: CAITADYNSPLHF
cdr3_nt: TGTGCCATCACGGCGGATTATAATTCACCCCTCCACTTT

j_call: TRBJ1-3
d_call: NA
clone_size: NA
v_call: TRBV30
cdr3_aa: CAWSEMGNTIYF
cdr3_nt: TGTGCCTGGTCGGAGATGGGAAACACCATATATTTT

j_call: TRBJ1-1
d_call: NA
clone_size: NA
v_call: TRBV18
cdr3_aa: CASSPPGGTHTEAFF
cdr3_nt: TGTGCCAGCTCACCACCCGGGGGCACACACACTGAAGCTTTCTTT

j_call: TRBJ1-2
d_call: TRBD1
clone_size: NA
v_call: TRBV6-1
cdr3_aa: CASSARGGNTF
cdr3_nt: TGTGCCAGCAGTGCCAGGGGGGGTAACACCTTC

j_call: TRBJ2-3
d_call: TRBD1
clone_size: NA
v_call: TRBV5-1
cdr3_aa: CASSSGQGTDTQYF
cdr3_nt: TGCGCCAGCAGCTCGGGACAGGGGACAGATACGCAGTATTTT

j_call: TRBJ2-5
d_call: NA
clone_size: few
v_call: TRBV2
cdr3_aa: CASSEGTEETQYF
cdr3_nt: TGTGCCAGCAGTGAAGGGACAGAAGAGACCCAGTACTTC

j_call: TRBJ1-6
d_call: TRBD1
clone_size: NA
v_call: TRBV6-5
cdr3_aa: CASRTGGNNSPLHF
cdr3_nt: TGTGCCAGCAGAACAGGGGGAAATAATTCACCCCTCCACTTT

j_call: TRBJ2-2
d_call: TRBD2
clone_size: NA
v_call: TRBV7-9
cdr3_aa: CASSLTLAAKTGELFF
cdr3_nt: TGTGCCAGCAGCTTAACGCTAGCGGCAAAAACTGGGGAGCTGTTTTTT

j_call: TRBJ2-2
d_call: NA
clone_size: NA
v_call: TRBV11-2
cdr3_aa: CASSFFPSSPGELFF
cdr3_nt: TGTGCCAGCAGCTTTTTCCCTTCATCCCCCGGGGAGCTGTTTTTT

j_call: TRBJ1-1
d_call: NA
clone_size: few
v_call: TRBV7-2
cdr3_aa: CASSFGHQNTEAFF
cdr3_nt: TGTGCCAGCAGCTTCGGACATCAGAACACTGAAGCTTTCTTT

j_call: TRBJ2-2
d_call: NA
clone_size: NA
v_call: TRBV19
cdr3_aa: CASSVTRGGLAGELFF
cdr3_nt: TGTGCCAGTAGCGTGACCCGAGGGGGGTTGGCCGGGGAGCTGTTTTTT

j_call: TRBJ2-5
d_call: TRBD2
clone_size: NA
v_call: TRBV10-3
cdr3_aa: CAISEGRGVQETQYF
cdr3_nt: TGTGCCATCAGTGAGGGGCGGGGGGTACAAGAGACCCAGTACTTC

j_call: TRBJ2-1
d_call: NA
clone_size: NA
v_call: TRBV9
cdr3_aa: CASSVGTDNEQFF
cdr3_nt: TGTGCCAGCAGCGTAGGGACAGACAATGAGCAGTTCTTC

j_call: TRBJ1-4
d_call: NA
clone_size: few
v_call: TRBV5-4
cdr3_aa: CASSLRSPATNEKLFF
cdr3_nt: TGTGCCAGCAGCTTGAGATCCCCCGCAACTAATGAAAAACTGTTTTTT

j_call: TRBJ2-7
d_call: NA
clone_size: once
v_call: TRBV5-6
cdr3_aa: CASSWGGTPYEQYF
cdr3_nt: TGTGCCAGCAGTTGGGGAGGCACCCCCTACGAGCAGTACTTC

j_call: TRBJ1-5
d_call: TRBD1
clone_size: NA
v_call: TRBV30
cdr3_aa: CAWSKDRGGNQPQHF
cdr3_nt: TGTGCCTGGAGTAAAGACAGGGGAGGCAATCAGCCCCAGCATTTT

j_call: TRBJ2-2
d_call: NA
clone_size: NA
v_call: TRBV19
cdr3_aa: CASSIGGAAPGELFF
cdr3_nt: TGTGCCAGTAGTATTGGGGGCGCTGCTCCCGGGGAGCTGTTTTTT

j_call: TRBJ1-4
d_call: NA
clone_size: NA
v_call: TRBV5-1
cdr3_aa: CASSLGGPSGEKLFF
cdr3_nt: TGCGCCAGCAGCTTGGGCGGACCATCGGGTGAAAAACTGTTTTTT

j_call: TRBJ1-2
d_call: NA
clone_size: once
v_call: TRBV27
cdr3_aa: CASSFFANYGYTF
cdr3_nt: TGTGCCAGCAGTTTCTTTGCTAACTATGGCTACACCTTC

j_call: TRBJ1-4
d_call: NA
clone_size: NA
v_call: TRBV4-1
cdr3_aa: CASSQGGFNEKLFF
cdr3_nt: TGCGCCAGCAGCCAAGGGGGGTTTAATGAAAAACTGTTTTTT

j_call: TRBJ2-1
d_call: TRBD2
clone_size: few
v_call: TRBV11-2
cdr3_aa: CASSPRASGVTYNEQFF
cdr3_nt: TGTGCCAGCAGCCCCCGGGCTAGCGGGGTTACCTACAATGAGCAGTTCTTC

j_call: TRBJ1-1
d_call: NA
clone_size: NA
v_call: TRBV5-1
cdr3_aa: CASRGAGTSQLNTEAFF
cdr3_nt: TGCGCCAGCCGAGGAGCGGGTACAAGTCAGCTGAACACTGAAGCTTTCTTT

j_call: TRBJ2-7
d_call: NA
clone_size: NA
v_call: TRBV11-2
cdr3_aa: CASTLLYEQYF
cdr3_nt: TGTGCCAGCACCCTACTCTACGAGCAGTACTTC

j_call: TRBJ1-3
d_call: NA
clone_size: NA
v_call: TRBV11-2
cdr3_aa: CASSLDPGAGGTIYF
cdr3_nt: TGTGCCAGCAGCTTAGATCCAGGGGCCGGGGGCACCATATATTTT

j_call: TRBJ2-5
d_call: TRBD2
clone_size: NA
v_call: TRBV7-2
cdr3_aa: CASSLAAYQETQYF
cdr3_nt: TGTGCCAGCAGCCTAGCGGCCTACCAAGAGACCCAGTACTTC